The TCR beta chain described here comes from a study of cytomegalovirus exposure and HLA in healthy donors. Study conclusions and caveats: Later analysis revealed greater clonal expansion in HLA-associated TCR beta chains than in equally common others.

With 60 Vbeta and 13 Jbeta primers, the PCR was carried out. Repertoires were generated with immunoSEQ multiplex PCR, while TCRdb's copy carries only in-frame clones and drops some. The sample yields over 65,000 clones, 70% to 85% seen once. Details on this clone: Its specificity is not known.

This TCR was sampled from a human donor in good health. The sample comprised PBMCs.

For the CDR3, the DNA is TGTGCCAGCAGCTGGGGACAGAGTGCAACTAATGAAAAACTGTTTTTT. Protein product: CASSWGQSATNEKLFF. J is TRBJ1-4 and V is TRBV7-9; the match to TRBD1 covers 7 bases. V was clipped by 4 bases and J by 0 bases; unmatched bases: 5. The CDR3 loop spans 16 amino acids. Germline CDR1 SEHNR, CDR2 FQNEAQ (reference sequence).